This T cell receptor beta chain was recorded in a study of blood T cells in healthy people across ages. V dropped 8 bases and J dropped 6 bases, with 14 bases sitting between them. This CDR3 has 13 amino acids. Germline V gene lookup returns CDR1 ENHRY and CDR2 SYGVKD. A second PCR of 7 to 11 cycles used a sample-barcoded 5' primer and a J-beta primer mix. TCRdb re-derived calls from the 5' RACE reads in MiXCR, one entry per CDR3 protein. In the table there are roughly 680,000 distinct CDR3 sequences, around a fifth of which are singletons. The sequenced sample was blood. The rearrangement uses TRBV10-3 and TRBJ2-1, with D perhaps being TRBD1 or TRBD2 (5 bases each). This TCR came from a man aged 70-80 years in good health. The CDR3 DNA follows: TGTGCCATCCGATGGGGGTCAGGCAATGAGCAGTTCTTC. Translated: CAIRWGSGNEQFF.